The next 20 T cell receptor beta chains were all read from a single sample in a study of blood T cell repertoires in COVID-19. TCRdb's table, derived via immunoSEQ multiplex PCR, lists solely in-frame clones and lacks some. The sample lists 150,000 to 200,000 clones, about 90% seen once, with around 2.3% in the top ten. The material sequenced was peripheral blood. The receptors derive from a man aged 35 to 55 with active or convalescent COVID-19.

V is TRBV9 and J is TRBJ1-2; 7 bases align to TRBD1. The germline CDR1 and CDR2 sequences are SGDLS and YYNGEE. Trimming cost V 4 bases and J 3 bases; bases outside gene matches: 6. The CDR3 runs 14 residues. The CDR3 is CASSRRQGYYGYTF. For the CDR3, the DNA is TGTGCCAGCAGCCGAAGACAGGGTTACTATGGCTACACCTTC.

The V gene is TRBV2, the J gene TRBJ2-2; TRBD2 matches at 9 bases. The CDR3 loop spans 15 amino acids. The germline CDR1 and CDR2 sequences are SNHLY and FYNNEI. Germline trimming cut 8 bases from V and 4 bases from J; bases unmatched to any gene: 8. The CDR3 here is CASARGGIGTGELFF. CDR3 nucleotides: TGTGCCAGCGCGCGGGGGGGCATCGGCACCGGGGAGCTGTTTTTT.

V gene TRBV14 combines with J gene TRBJ2-7; weak D call: TRBD1 (6 bases). The germline V gene encodes CDR1 SGHDN and CDR2 FVKESK. The V gene lost 4 bases and the J gene lost 0 bases, with 10 bases spanning the gap. This CDR3 has 14 amino acids. CDR3 bases: TGTGCCAGCAGCCCCGGGACAATCTCCTACGAGCAGTACTTC. It specifies CASSPGTISYEQYF.

The chain employs TRBV7-9 and TRBJ2-2; maybe TRBD2 (5 bases). In germline, CDR1 is SEHNR, CDR2 FQNEAQ (reference sequence). The CDR3 totals 14 residues. V lost 4 bases and J lost 6, with 12 bases in between. CDR3 residues: CASSSPRGPGELFF. The CDR3 bases are TGTGCCAGCAGCTCTCCCCGAGGGCCCGGGGAGCTGTTTTTT.

The chain uses TRBV3-1 (or the pseudogene TRBV3-2) and TRBJ2-7, with TRBD1 matching 7 bases. Germline CDR1 LGHDT, CDR2 YNNKEL (reference sequence). Trimming at V came to 1 base and at J to 2 bases, leaving 11 bases not matched to a gene. This CDR3 contains 17 residues. The CDR3 is CASSQAGVGTATYEQYF. CDR3 DNA sequence: TGTGCCAGCAGCCAAGCCGGGGTCGGGACAGCCACCTACGAGCAGTACTTC.

The chain is built from TRBV4-2 and TRBJ2-1; 9 positions agree with TRBD2. CDR3 size: 16 residues. Germline-derived CDR1 and CDR2 are LGHNA and YNFKEQ. The ends lost 3 bases at V and 10 bases at J; junction bases unmatched: 13. CDR3 region: CASSQKSGGRQGEQFF. Written as DNA, the CDR3 is TGTGCCAGCAGCCAGAAAAGCGGGGGGCGCCAGGGCGAGCAGTTCTTC.

This chain connects TRBV19 to TRBJ1-5, with a weak D call TRBD1 (5 bases). V gave up 3 bases and J gave up 0 bases, with 9 bases separating them. The CDR3 extends over 15 amino acids. Germline V CDR1 and CDR2: LNHDA, SQIVND (reference sequence). The CDR3 DNA follows: TGTGCCAGTAGTATTATCAGGGATAGCAATCAGCCCCAGCATTTT. Its protein product is CASSIIRDSNQPQHF. Combining the CDR3 with reference TRBV19 and TRBJ1-5 gives the whole variable domain DGGITQSPKYLFRKEGQNVTLSCEQNLNHDAMYWYRQDPGQGLRLIYYSQIVNDFQKGDIAEGYSVSREKKESFPLTVTSAQKNPTAFYLCASSIIRDSNQPQHFGDGTRLSIL.

This chain uses TRBV2 with TRBJ2-1; TRBD2 aligns across 8 bases. The CDR3 totals 15 residues. The V and J ends lost 6 bases and 4 bases, in that order; junction bases with no gene match: 8. The germline CDR1 and CDR2 sequences are SNHLY and FYNNEI. CDR3 in DNA: TGTGCCAGCAGCGCCGGGACTAGTATTTACAATGAGCAGTTCTTC. As protein: CASSAGTSIYNEQFF. The full variable domain, completed using reference TRBV2 and TRBJ2-1, is EPEVTQTPSHQVTQMGQEVILRCVPISNHLYFYWYRQILGQKVEFLVSFYNNEISEKSEIFDDQFSVERPDGSNFTLKIRSTKLEDSAMYFCASSAGTSIYNEQFFGPGTRLTVL.

This chain connects TRBV7-2 to TRBJ2-1; 15 bases are a match to TRBD2. The CDR3 has 15 residues. Germline V gene data show CDR1 as SGHTA and CDR2 as FQGNSA. The junction had 2 bases not matched to a gene; V was cut back by 4 bases and J by 7 bases. This CDR3 reads CASSSGTSGGNEQFF. The CDR3 DNA reads as TGTGCCAGCAGCTCCGGGACTAGCGGGGGGAATGAGCAGTTCTTC. The whole variable domain, filled in from reference TRBV7-2 and TRBJ2-1, reads GAGVSQSPSNKVTEKGKDVELRCDPISGHTALYWYRQSLGQGLEFLIYFQGNSAPDKSGLPSDRFSAERTGGSVSTLTIQRTQQEDSAVYLCASSSGTSGGNEQFFGPGTRLTVL.

This chain joins TRBV5-1 and TRBJ2-3; 9 bases are a match to TRBD2. The germline CDR1 and CDR2 sequences are SGHRS and YFSETQ. The CDR3 spans 13 residues. CDR3: CASASGAPDTQYF. The CDR3 coding sequence is TGCGCTTCGGCTAGCGGGGCCCCAGATACGCAGTATTTT.

The J gene is TRBJ1-1, the V gene TRBV18; 8 bases are a match to TRBD1. The CDR3 is 16 amino acids. Germline trimming cut 3 bases from V and 0 bases from J; bases unmatched to any gene: 6. Germline CDR1 reads KGHSH; CDR2 reads LQKENI. In nucleotides, the CDR3 is TGTGCCAGCTCACCCCGGGACAGGCATCTGAACACTGAAGCTTTCTTT. The encoded protein is CASSPRDRHLNTEAFF.

The chain employs TRBV4-2 and TRBJ1-6; tentatively, D is TRBD1 (5 bases). The germline CDR1 and CDR2 sequences are LGHNA and YNFKEQ. CDR3 size: 15 residues. Trimming left V 0 bases short and J 10 bases short, with 13 bases between. The chain's CDR3 is CASSQEGQGWSPLHF. CDR3 nucleotides: TGTGCCAGCAGCCAAGAGGGGCAGGGTTGGTCACCCCTCCACTTT.

The chain employs TRBV2 and TRBJ2-2; D gene uncertain. Germline V CDR1 and CDR2: SNHLY, FYNNEI. V was trimmed by 4 bases and J by 6 bases, leaving 12 bases between them. The CDR3 runs to 14 residues. The CDR3 nucleotides read TGTGCCAGCAGTGTCCGTGGAAGCGCCGGGGAGCTGTTTTTT. Its protein is CASSVRGSAGELFF.

CDR3 nucleotide sequence: TGTGCCTGGAGGCCTCAGGCGTACGAGCAGTACTTC. Its translation is CAWRPQAYEQYF. The chain has TRBV30 and TRBJ2-7; D remains unclear. The germline V gene encodes CDR1 GTSNPN and CDR2 SVGIG (reference sequence). This CDR3 is 12 amino acids long. V lost 3 bases to trimming and J lost 4 bases, with 10 bases between them.

The chain carries TRBV2 and TRBJ1-5; 7 bases match TRBD1. V was pared by 3 bases and J by 7 bases, with 12 bases of the junction left unmatched. The V gene's germline CDR1 is SNHLY and CDR2 FYNNEI. This CDR3 is 16 amino acids long. CDR3: CASSDFRDSPQQPQHF. The CDR3 DNA sequence: TGTGCCAGCAGTGACTTCCGGGACAGTCCCCAACAGCCCCAGCATTTT.

This rearrangement joins TRBV11-1 to TRBJ2-3; D may be TRBD2 (5 bases). Per the germline V gene, CDR1 is SGHAT and CDR2 is FQDESV (reference sequence). This CDR3 is 13 amino acids long. Trimming cost V 3 bases and J 1 base, with 5 bases left between them. Here the CDR3 reads CASSLRGTDTQYF. DNA for the CDR3: TGTGCCAGCAGCTTGAGGGGCACAGATACGCAGTATTTT.

This sequence joins TRBV5-4 and TRBJ2-3; 12 bases match TRBD2. Germline V gene sequence: CDR1 SGHNT, CDR2 YYREEE (reference sequence). The CDR3 totals 17 residues. After removal of 2 bases from V and 0 bases from J, the junction contained 4 bases not matched to a gene. CDR3 in amino acids: CASSLTSGGFSTDTQYF. DNA of the CDR3: TGTGCCAGCAGCTTAACTAGCGGGGGGTTTAGCACAGATACGCAGTATTTT.

Note on this clone: The sample has other DNA sequences that encode this CDR3 too. The V call is TRBV28, the J call TRBJ1-1; D uncertain. The CDR3 extends over 12 amino acids. The V gene lost 4 bases and the J gene lost 6 bases, with 9 bases spanning the gap. Germline assignment: CDR1 MDHEN and CDR2 SYDVKM. CDR3 loop: CASSWGGSEAFF. CDR3 sequence (DNA): TGTGCCAGCAGTTGGGGAGGGTCTGAAGCTTTCTTT. The full variable domain, with the rest looked up from reference TRBV28 and TRBJ1-1, is DVKVTQSSRYLVKRTGEKVFLECVQDMDHENMFWYRQDPGLGLRLIYFSYDVKMKEKGDIPEGYSVSREKKERFSLILESASTNQTSMYLCASSWGGSEAFFGQGTRLTVV.

The CDR3 sequence is CASSASSNQPQHF. CDR3 DNA sequence: TGTGCCAGCAGCGCTTCTAGCAATCAGCCCCAGCATTTT. The V and J genes are TRBV9 and TRBJ1-5; no firm D call. The CDR3 extends over 13 amino acids. In germline, CDR1 is SGDLS, CDR2 YYNGEE. V was cut by 3 bases and J by 0 bases, with 4 bases left in between.

There are a few counts of this clone. The V gene is TRBV4-1, the J gene TRBJ1-2; TRBD1 aligns across 11 bases. This CDR3 region has 15 residues. Germline CDR1 and CDR2: MGHRA and YSYEKL. V shed 1 base and J 4 bases; nucleotides not matched to a gene: 2. The CDR3: CASSQAGQGAYGYTF. CDR3 DNA sequence: TGCGCCAGCAGCCAAGCCGGACAGGGGGCCTATGGCTACACCTTC.